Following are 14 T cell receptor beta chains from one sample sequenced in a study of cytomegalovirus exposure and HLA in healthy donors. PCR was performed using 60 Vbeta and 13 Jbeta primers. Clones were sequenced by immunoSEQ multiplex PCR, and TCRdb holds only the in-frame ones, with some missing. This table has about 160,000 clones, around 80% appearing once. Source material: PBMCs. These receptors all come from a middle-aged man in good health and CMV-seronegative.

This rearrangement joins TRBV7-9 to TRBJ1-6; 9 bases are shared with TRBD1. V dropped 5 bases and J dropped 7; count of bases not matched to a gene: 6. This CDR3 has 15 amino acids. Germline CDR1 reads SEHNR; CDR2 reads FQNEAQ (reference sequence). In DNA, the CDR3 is TGTGCCAGCAGCCCAGAGGGACAGGGAAATTCACCCCTCCACTTT. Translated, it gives CASSPEGQGNSPLHF.

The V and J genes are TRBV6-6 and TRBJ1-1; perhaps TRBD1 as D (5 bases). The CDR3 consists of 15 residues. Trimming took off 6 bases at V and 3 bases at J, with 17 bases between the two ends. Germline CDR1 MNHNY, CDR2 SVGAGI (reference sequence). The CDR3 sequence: CASSRGLQGDTEAFF. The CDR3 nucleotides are TGTGCCAGCAGCCGCGGCCTCCAGGGTGACACTGAAGCTTTCTTT.

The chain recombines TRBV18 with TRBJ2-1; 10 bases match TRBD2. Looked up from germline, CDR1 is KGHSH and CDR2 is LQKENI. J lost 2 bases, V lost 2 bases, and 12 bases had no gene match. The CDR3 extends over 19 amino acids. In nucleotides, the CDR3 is TGTGCCAGCTCACCAACCCTAGCGGGGGACGCGGGGACCTACAATGAGCAGTTCTTC. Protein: CASSPTLAGDAGTYNEQFF.

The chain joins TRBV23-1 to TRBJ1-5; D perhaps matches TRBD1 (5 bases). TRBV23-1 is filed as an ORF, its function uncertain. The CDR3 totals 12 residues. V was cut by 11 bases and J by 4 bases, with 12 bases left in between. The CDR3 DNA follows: TGCGCCCGTGAAGACAGTAATCAGCCCCAGCATTTT. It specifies CAREDSNQPQHF.

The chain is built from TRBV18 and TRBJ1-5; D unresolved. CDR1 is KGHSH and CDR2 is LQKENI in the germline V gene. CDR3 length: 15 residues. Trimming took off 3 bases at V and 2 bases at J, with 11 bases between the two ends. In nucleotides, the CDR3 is TGTGCCAGCTCACCCGCCGGGAATGGCAATCAGCCCCAGCATTTT. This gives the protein CASSPAGNGNQPQHF.

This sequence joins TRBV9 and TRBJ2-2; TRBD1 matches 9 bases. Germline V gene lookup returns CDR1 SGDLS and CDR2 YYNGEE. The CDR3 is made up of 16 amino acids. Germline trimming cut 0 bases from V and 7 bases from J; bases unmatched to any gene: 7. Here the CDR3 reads CASSVDAGQGGGELFF. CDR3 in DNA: TGTGCCAGCAGCGTAGATGCGGGACAGGGAGGCGGGGAGCTGTTTTTT.

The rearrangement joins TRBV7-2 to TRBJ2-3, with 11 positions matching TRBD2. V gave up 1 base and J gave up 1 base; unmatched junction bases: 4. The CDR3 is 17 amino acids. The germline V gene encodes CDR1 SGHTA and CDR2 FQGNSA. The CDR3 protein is CASSLVLAGGRTDTQYF. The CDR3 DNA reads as TGTGCCAGCAGCTTAGTCCTAGCGGGGGGTCGCACAGATACGCAGTATTTT.

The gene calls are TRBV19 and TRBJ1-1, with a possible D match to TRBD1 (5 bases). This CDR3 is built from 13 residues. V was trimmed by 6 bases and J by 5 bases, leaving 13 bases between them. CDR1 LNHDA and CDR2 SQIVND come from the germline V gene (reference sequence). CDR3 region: CASRREGLTEAFF. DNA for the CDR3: TGTGCCAGTAGACGGGAGGGGTTAACTGAAGCTTTCTTT.

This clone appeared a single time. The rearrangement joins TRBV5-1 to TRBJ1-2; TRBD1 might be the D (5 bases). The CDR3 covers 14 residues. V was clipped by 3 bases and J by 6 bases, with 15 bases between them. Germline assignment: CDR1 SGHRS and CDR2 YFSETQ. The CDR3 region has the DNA TGCGCCAGCAGCTGGGCGCCAGGGCTGGATGGCTACACCTTC. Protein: CASSWAPGLDGYTF.

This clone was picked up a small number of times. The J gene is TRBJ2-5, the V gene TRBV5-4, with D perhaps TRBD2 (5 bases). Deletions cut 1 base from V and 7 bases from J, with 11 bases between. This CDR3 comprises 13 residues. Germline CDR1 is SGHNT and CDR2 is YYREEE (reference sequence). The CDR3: CASSLMGGPTQYF. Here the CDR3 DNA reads TGTGCCAGCAGCTTGATGGGCGGGCCGACCCAGTACTTC. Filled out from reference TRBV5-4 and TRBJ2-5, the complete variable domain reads ETGVTQSPTHLIKTRGQQVTLRCSSQSGHNTVSWYQQALGQGPQFIFQYYREEENGRGNFPPRFSGLQFPNYSSELNVNALELDDSALYLCASSLMGGPTQYFGPGTRLLVL.

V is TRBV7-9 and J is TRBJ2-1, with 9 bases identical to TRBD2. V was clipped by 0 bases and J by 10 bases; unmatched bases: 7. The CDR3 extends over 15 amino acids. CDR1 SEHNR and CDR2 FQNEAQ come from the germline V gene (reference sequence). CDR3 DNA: TGTGCCAGCAGCTTAGCCTCGGCGGGGGGGGGCGAGCAGTTCTTC. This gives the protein CASSLASAGGGEQFF.

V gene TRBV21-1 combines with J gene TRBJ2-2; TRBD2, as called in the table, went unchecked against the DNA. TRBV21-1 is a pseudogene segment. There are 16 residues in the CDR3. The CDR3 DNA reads TGTGCCAGCACCTTAGCGGGGGCCCTGAACACCGGGGAGCTGTTTTTT. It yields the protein CASTLAGALNTGELFF.

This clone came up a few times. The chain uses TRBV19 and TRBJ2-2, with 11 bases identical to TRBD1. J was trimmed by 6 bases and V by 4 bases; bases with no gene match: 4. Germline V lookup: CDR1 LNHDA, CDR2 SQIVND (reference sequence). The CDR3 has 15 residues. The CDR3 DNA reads TGTGCCAGTAGTAGGGGACAGGGGGTCCCCGGGGAGCTGTTTTTT. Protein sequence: CASSRGQGVPGELFF.

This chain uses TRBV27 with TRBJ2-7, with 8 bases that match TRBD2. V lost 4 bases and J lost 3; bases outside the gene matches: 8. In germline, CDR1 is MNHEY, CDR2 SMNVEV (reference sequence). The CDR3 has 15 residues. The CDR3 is CASSSPGGGSYEQYF. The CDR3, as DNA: TGTGCCAGCAGTTCCCCGGGCGGGGGGAGCTACGAGCAGTACTTC.